The rows below give T cell receptor beta chains drawn from one sample of a study of cytomegalovirus exposure and HLA in healthy donors. Profiling relied on immunoSEQ multiplex PCR, and the TCRdb table lists in-frame clones only, not all of them. The sample holds around 220,000 clones; almost 90% are singletons and the top ten take about 3%. The sample taken for sequencing was PBMCs. Receptors were obtained from a woman between 18 and 30 years old in good health and CMV-seronegative. The CDR3 runs from the conserved cysteine through the conserved F or W. Fields, in order: V gene, J gene, clone size, D gene, CDR3 protein, CDR3 DNA. D genes are given only for firm matches. Only some rows state a clone size, as once, few, many or a class for expanded clones.

TRBV6-1	TRBJ1-1	few	NA	CASGQTINTEAFF	TGTGCCAGTGGACAGACTATAAACACTGAAGCTTTCTTT
TRBV4-1	TRBJ2-4	NA	TRBD2	CASSQGGLERQYF	TGCGCCAGCAGCCAGGGAGGACTAGAAAGGCAGTACTTC
TRBV7-9	TRBJ2-7	NA	NA	CASSRGASYEQYF	TGTGCCAGCAGCCGGGGGGCTTCCTACGAGCAGTACTTC
TRBV7-9	TRBJ2-7	NA	NA	CASSSYSGTLQEQYF	TGTGCCAGCAGCTCCTACTCCGGGACACTTCAGGAGCAGTACTTC
TRBV5-1	TRBJ1-3	NA	NA	CASSSGDSSGNTIYF	TGCGCCAGCAGCTCGGGAGACAGCTCTGGAAACACCATATATTTT
TRBV6-7	TRBJ1-5	NA	TRBD1	CASSYPGQGINQPQHF	TGTGCCAGCAGTTACCCGGGACAGGGAATCAATCAGCCCCAGCATTTT
TRBV4-3	TRBJ1-1	few	TRBD1	CASSQGQGGTEAFF	TGCGCCAGCAGCCAAGGACAGGGAGGCACTGAAGCTTTCTTT
TRBV27	TRBJ2-7	NA	TRBD2	CASRPGLALSYEQYF	TGTGCCAGCAGACCAGGACTAGCGCTCTCCTACGAGCAGTACTTC
TRBV28	TRBJ2-7	once	NA	CASSPRGTSGYEQYF	TGTGCCAGCAGCCCCCGCGGGACTTCAGGCTACGAGCAGTACTTC
TRBV18	TRBJ2-7	NA	TRBD2	CASSSTSGTEQYF	TGTGCCAGCTCGTCGACTAGCGGGACCGAGCAGTACTTC
TRBV2	TRBJ2-1	NA	NA	CASSVGSSYNEQFF	TGTGCCAGCAGTGTCGGTAGTTCCTACAATGAGCAGTTCTTC
TRBV6-1	TRBJ2-7	NA	NA	CASSDVLRGGSPHF	TGTGCCAGCAGTGACGTTCTCAGGGGTGGGAGCCCGCACTTC
TRBV27	TRBJ2-1	NA	TRBD2	CASNNSGRPLGNEQFF	TGTGCCAGCAATAATAGCGGGAGGCCCCTCGGGAATGAGCAGTTCTTC
TRBV4-2	TRBJ1-5	NA	NA	CASSQDIGEAQPQHF	TGTGCCAGCAGCCAAGATATAGGGGAGGCTCAGCCCCAGCATTTT
TRBV4-2	TRBJ2-1	NA	TRBD2	CASSQEGSGRRYEQFF	TGTGCCAGCAGCCAAGAGGGTAGCGGGAGGCGTTATGAGCAGTTCTTC
TRBV20-1	TRBJ1-2	NA	NA	CSAWTEPGYTF	TGCAGTGCTTGGACAGAACCTGGCTACACCTTC
TRBV5-6	TRBJ1-1	NA	TRBD1	CASSLLMGQVNTEAFF	TGTGCCAGCAGCTTGTTGATGGGACAGGTGAACACTGAAGCTTTCTTT
TRBV30	TRBJ2-1	NA	NA	CAWRAGMAYNEQFF	TGTGCCTGGAGAGCCGGGATGGCCTACAATGAGCAGTTCTTC
TRBV4-2	TRBJ2-7	NA	TRBD1	CASSQGQGAPYEQYF	TGTGCCAGCAGCCAGGGACAGGGGGCCCCCTACGAGCAGTACTTC
TRBV18	TRBJ1-5	once	NA	CASSPSDSWEGQPQHF	TGTGCCAGCTCCCCCTCGGACTCCTGGGAAGGTCAGCCCCAGCATTTT
TRBV5-1	TRBJ1-1	NA	NA	CASSPLEGRGSNKVNTEAFF	TGCGCCAGCAGCCCACTCGAGGGGAGGGGAAGTAATAAGGTGAACACTGAAGCTTTCTTT
TRBV27	TRBJ2-7	NA	NA	CASLRPGEQYF	TGTGCCAGCCTCCGACCGGGGGAGCAGTACTTC
TRBV28	TRBJ1-1	NA	TRBD1	CASSRRDSAEAFF	TGTGCCAGCAGTCGTAGGGACAGTGCTGAAGCTTTCTTT
TRBV11-2	TRBJ2-1	NA	TRBD1	CASSLNRGSRNEQFF	TGTGCCAGCAGCTTAAACAGGGGGAGTCGCAATGAGCAGTTCTTC
TRBV5-1	TRBJ1-1	once	TRBD1	CASSTSTGVGTEAFF	TGCGCCAGCAGCACCTCGACAGGGGTTGGAACTGAAGCTTTCTTT
TRBV2	TRBJ2-7	NA	TRBD2	CASSEPTITSGRLYEQYF	TGTGCCAGCAGTGAACCAACCATAACTAGCGGGAGGTTGTACGAGCAGTACTTC
TRBV5-1	TRBJ2-7	NA	NA	CASSRNSDYEQYF	TGCGCCAGCAGCCGGAACAGTGATTACGAGCAGTACTTC
TRBV10-1	TRBJ1-2	NA	NA	CASSVKAMTEFYGYTF	TGCGCCAGCAGTGTGAAGGCAATGACAGAGTTCTATGGCTACACCTTC
TRBV14	TRBJ2-7	NA	TRBD2	CASSPGLAGGLTYEQYF	TGTGCCAGCAGCCCGGGACTAGCGGGAGGGTTAACCTACGAGCAGTACTTC
TRBV18	TRBJ2-5	NA	TRBD2	CASSPGLGRETQYF	TGTGCCAGCTCACCGGGACTAGGGCGGGAGACCCAGTACTTC
TRBV27	TRBJ2-1	NA	TRBD2	CASSFSGDYNEQFF	TGTGCCAGCAGTTTTAGCGGGGACTACAATGAGCAGTTCTTC
TRBV7-9	TRBJ2-5	NA	TRBD2	CASSLPTSGRKETQYF	TGTGCCAGCAGCTTACCGACTAGCGGGAGAAAAGAGACCCAGTACTTC
TRBV6-5	TRBJ2-3	NA	NA	CASSYSTYTDTQYF	TGTGCCAGCAGTTACTCGACTTACACAGATACGCAGTATTTT
TRBV28	TRBJ2-3	NA	NA	CASSEVRAISTDTQYF	TGTGCCAGCAGTGAGGTCAGGGCCATCTCGACAGATACGCAGTATTTT
TRBV25-1	TRBJ2-7	NA	NA	CASSPRLGSSYEQYF	TGTGCCAGCAGTCCACGACTGGGGAGCTCCTACGAGCAGTACTTC
TRBV2	TRBJ2-3	NA	NA	CASSETPGTDTQYF	TGTGCCAGCAGTGAGACACCAGGCACAGATACGCAGTATTTT
TRBV27	TRBJ1-2	once	NA	CASRPQGNYGYTF	TGTGCCAGCAGACCACAGGGCAACTATGGCTACACCTTC
TRBV6-5	TRBJ2-7	NA	TRBD2	CASSFGTSGYEQYF	TGTGCCAGCAGTTTCGGGACTAGCGGCTACGAGCAGTACTTC
TRBV4-3	TRBJ2-1	NA	NA	CASSQEQSQLYYNEQFF	TGCGCCAGCAGCCAAGAGCAATCACAGCTCTACTACAATGAGCAGTTCTTC
TRBV6-6	TRBJ2-5	once	TRBD2	CASSYATAGGDGTQYF	TGTGCCAGCAGTTACGCTACAGCGGGAGGCGATGGGACCCAGTACTTC
TRBV9	TRBJ2-7	NA	NA	CASSPRGESYEQYF	TGTGCCAGCAGCCCAAGGGGTGAATCCTACGAGCAGTACTTC
TRBV30	TRBJ2-1	NA	TRBD1	CAWSVVTGGGNEQFF	TGTGCCTGGAGTGTAGTAACAGGGGGTGGCAATGAGCAGTTCTTC
TRBV4-3	TRBJ2-4	NA	TRBD1	CASSRRTGDKNIQYF	TGCGCCAGCAGCCGACGGACAGGGGACAAAAACATTCAGTACTTC
TRBV30	TRBJ1-1	few	TRBD1	CAWSVARGYTEAFF	TGTGCCTGGAGTGTTGCCAGGGGGTACACTGAAGCTTTCTTT
TRBV5-1	TRBJ2-7	once	NA	CASSLGGLSYEQYF	TGCGCCAGCAGCTTGGGCGGACTCTCCTACGAGCAGTACTTC
TRBV28	TRBJ1-3	NA	NA	CASRGRGRLSGNTIYF	TGTGCCAGCAGGGGGAGGGGCAGACTCTCTGGAAACACCATATATTTT
TRBV6-5	TRBJ2-7	NA	NA	CASSRNDRTYEQYF	TGTGCCAGCAGTCGTAATGACAGGACCTACGAGCAGTACTTC
TRBV5-5	TRBJ2-7	NA	TRBD2	CASSLRLAGEYEQYF	TGTGCCAGCAGCCTTCGACTAGCGGGAGAGTACGAGCAGTACTTC
TRBV19	TRBJ2-1	NA	TRBD2	CASSIGLAGNEQFF	TGTGCCAGTAGTATAGGACTAGCGGGGAATGAGCAGTTCTTC
TRBV5-4	TRBJ2-3	NA	NA	CASSVDFTDTQYF	TGTGCCAGCAGCGTGGACTTCACAGATACGCAGTATTTT
TRBV6-5	TRBJ1-1	NA	NA	CASSYGQGNTEAFF	TGTGCCAGCAGTTACGGGCAGGGAAACACTGAAGCTTTCTTT
TRBV5-6	TRBJ2-1	NA	TRBD2	CASSLAGSGRARNEQFF	TGTGCCAGCAGCTTGGCTGGTAGCGGGAGGGCCAGAAATGAGCAGTTCTTC
TRBV19	TRBJ2-3	NA	NA	CASSRMEGDTQYF	TGTGCCAGTAGCCGCATGGAGGGGGATACGCAGTATTTT
TRBV10-3	TRBJ2-1	NA	TRBD2	CAGQGLAGGEQFF	TGTGCCGGCCAAGGACTAGCGGGAGGTGAGCAGTTCTTC
TRBV9	TRBJ2-5	NA	NA	CASSETITETQYF	TGTGCCAGCAGCGAGACTATAACGGAGACCCAGTACTTC